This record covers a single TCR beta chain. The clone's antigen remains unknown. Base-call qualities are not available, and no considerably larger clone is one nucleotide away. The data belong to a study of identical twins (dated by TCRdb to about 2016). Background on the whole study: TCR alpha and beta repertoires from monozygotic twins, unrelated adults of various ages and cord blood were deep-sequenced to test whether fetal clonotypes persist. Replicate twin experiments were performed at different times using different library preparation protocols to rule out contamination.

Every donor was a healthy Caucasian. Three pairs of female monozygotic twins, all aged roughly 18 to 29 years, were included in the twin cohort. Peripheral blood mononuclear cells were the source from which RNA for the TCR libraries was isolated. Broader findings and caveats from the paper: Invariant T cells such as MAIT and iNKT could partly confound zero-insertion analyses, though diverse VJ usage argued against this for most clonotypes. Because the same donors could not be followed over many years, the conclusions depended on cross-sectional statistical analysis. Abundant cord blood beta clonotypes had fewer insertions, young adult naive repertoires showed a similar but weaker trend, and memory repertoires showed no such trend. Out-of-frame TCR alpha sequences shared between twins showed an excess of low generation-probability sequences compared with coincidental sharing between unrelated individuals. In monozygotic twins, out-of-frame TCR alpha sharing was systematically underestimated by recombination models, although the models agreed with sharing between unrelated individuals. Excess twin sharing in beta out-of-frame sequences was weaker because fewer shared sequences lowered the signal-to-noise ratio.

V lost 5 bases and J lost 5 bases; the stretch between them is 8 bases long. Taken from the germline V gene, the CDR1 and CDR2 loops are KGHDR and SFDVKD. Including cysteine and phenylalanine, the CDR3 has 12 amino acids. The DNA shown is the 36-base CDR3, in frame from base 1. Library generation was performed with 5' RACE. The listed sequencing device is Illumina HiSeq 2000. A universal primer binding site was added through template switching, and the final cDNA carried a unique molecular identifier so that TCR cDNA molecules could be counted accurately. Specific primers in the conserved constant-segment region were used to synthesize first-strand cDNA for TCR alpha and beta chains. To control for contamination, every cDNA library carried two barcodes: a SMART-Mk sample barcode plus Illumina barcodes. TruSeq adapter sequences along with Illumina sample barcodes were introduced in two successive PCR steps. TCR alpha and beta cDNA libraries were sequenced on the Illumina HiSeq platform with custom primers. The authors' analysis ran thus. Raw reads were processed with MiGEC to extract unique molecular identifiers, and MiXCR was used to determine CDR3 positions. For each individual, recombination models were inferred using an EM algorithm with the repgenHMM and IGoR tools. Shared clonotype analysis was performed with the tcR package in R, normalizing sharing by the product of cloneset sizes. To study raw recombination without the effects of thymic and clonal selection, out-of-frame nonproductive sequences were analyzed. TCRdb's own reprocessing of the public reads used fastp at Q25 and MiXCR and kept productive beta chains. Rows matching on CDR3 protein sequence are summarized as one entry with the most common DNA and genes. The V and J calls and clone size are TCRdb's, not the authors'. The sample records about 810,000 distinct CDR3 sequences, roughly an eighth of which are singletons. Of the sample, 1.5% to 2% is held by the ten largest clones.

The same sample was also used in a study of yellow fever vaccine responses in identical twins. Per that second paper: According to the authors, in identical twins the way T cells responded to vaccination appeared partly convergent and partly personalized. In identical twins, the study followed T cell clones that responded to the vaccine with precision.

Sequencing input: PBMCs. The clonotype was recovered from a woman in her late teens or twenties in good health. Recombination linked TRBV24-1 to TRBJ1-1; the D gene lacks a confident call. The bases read TGTGCCACCAGTGTTACGGGGACTGAAGCTTTCTTT. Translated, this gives CATSVTGTEAFF.